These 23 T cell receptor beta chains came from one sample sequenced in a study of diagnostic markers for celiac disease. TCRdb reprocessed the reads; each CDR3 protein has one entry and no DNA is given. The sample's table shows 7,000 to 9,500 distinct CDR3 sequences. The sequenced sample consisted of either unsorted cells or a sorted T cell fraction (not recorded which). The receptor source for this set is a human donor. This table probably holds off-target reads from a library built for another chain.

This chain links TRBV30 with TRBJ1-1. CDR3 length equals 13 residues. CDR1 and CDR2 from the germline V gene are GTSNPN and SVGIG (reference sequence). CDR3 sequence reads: CAWSGGVYAEAFF.

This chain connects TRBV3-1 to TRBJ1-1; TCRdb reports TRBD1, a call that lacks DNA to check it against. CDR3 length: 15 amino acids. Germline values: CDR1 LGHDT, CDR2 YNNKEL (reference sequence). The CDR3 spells CASSSRMGGGTEAFF. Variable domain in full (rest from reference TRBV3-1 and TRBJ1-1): DTAVSQTPKYLVTQMGNDKSIKCEQNLGHDTMYWYKQDSKKFLKIMFSYNNKELIINETVPNRFSPKSPDKAHLNLHINSLELGDSAVYFCASSSRMGGGTEAFFGQGTRLTVV.

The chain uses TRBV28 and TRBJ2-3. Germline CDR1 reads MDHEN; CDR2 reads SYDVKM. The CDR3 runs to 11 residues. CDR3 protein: CASTGSNTQYF.

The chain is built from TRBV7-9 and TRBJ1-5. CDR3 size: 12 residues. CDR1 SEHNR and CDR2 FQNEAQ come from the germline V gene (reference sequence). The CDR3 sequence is CASSHTNQPQHF.

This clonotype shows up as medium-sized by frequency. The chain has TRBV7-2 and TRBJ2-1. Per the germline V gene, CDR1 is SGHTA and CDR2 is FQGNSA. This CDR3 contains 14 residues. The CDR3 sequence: CASSLQVTYNEQFF.

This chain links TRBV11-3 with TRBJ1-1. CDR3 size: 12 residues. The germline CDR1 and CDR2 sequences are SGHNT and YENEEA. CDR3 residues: CASSLDRGEAFF.

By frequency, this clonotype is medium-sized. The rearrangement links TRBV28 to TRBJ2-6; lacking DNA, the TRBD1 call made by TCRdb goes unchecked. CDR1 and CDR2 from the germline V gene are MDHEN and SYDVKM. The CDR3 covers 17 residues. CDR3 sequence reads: CASSFWQGALGANVLTF.

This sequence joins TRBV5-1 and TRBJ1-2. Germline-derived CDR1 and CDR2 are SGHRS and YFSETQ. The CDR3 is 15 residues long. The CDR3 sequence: CASSLGPDGVYGYTF.

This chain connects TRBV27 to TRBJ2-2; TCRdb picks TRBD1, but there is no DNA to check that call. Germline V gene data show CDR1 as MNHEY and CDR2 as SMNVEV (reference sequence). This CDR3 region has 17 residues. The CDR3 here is CASSLDFRRGRTGELFF.

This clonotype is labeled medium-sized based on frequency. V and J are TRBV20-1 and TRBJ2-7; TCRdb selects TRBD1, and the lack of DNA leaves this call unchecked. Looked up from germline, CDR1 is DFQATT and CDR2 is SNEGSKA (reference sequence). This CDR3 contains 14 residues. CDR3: CSATRRARSYEQYF.

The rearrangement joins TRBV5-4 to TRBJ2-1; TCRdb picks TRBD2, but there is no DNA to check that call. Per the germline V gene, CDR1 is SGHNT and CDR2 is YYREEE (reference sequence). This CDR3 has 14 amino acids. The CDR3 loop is CASSSRLAGNEQFF. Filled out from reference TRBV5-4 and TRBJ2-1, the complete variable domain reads ETGVTQSPTHLIKTRGQQVTLRCSSQSGHNTVSWYQQALGQGPQFIFQYYREEENGRGNFPPRFSGLQFPNYSSELNVNALELDDSALYLCASSSRLAGNEQFFGPGTRLTVL.

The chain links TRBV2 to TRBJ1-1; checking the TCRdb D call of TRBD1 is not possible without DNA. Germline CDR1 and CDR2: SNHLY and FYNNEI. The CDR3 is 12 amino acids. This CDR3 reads CATGRKNTEAFF.

CDR3 sequence: CASSLLALSWGGNQPQHF. The genes are TRBV7-2 and TRBJ1-5; TCRdb outputs TRBD1, but without DNA this stays unchecked. The length of the CDR3 is 18 residues. CDR1 SGHTA and CDR2 FQGNSA come from the germline V gene.

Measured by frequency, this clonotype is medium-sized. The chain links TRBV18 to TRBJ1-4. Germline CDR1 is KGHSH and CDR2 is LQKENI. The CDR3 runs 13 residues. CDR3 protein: CASSPHSNEKLFF.

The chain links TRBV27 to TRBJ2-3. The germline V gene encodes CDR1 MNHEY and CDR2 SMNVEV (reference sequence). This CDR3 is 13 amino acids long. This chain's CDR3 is CASRASSTDTQYF.

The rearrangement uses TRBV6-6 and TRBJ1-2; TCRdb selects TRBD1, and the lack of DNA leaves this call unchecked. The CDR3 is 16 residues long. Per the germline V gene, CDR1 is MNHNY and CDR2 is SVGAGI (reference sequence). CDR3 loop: CASSTGGVRSNYGYTF.

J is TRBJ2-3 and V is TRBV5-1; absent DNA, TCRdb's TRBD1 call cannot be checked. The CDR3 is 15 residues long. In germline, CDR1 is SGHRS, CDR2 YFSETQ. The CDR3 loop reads CASSLRGTRTDTQYF.

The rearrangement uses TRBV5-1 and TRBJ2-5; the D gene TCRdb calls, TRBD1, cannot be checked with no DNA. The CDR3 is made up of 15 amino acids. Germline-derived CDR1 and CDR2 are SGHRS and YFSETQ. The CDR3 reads CASSGRPGPGETQYF. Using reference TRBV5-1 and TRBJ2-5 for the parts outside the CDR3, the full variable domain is KAGVTQTPRYLIKTRGQQVTLSCSPISGHRSVSWYQQTPGQGLQFLFEYFSETQRNKGNFPGRFSGRQFSNSRSEMNVSTLELGDSALYLCASSGRPGPGETQYFGPGTRLLVL.

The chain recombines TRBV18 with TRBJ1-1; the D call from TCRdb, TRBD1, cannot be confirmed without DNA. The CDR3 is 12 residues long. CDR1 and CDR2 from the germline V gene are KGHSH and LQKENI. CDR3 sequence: CASSLTGTEAFF.

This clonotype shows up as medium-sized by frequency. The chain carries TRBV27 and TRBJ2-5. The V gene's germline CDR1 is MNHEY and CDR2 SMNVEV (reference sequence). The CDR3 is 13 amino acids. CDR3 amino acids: CASSATYQETQYF.

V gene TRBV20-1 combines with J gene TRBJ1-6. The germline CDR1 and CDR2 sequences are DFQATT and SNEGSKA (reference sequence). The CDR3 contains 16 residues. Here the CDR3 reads CSARGFGRERGSPLHF.

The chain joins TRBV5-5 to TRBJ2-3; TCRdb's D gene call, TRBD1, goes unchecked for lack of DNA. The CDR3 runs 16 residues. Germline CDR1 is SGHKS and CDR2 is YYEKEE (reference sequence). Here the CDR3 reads CASSLQGRLGTDTQYF.

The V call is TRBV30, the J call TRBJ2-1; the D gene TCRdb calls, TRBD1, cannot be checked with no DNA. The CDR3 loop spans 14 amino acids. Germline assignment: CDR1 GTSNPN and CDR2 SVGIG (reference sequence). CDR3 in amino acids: CAWEIGQGFQRQFF. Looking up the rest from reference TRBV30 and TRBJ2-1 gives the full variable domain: SQTIHQWPATLVQPVGSPLSLECTVEGTSNPNLYWYRQAAGRGLQLLFYSVGIGQISSEVPQNLSASRPQDRQFILSSKKLLLSDSGFYLCAWEIGQGFQRQFFGPGTRLTVL.